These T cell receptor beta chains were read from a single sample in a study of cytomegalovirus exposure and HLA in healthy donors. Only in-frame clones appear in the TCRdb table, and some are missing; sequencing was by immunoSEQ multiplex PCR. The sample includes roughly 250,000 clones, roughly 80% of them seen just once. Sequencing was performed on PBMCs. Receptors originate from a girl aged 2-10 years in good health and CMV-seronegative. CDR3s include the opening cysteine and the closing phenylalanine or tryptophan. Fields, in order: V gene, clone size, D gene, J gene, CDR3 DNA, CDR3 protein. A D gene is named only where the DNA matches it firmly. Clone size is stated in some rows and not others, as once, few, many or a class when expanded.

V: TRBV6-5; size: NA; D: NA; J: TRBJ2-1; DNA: TGTGCCAGCAGTTCCGCAGGCAATGAGCAGTTCTTC; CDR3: CASSSAGNEQFF
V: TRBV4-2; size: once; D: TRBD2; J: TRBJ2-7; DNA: TGTGCCAGCAGCCAAGATAGCCTAGCGGGGTCCTACGAGCAGTACTTC; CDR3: CASSQDSLAGSYEQYF
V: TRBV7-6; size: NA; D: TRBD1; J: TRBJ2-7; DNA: TGTGCCAGCAGCTTTTTTGTCGGACAGGGGCTGCGCGAGCAGTACTTC; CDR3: CASSFFVGQGLREQYF
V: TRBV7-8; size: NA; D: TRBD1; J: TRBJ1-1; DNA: TGTGCCAGCAGCTTATGGGACAGGGGGACTTTCTTT; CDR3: CASSLWDRGTFF
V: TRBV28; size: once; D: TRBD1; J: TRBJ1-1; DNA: TGTGCCAGCAGTTCCCAGACAGGGCGAAACACTGAAGCTTTCTTT; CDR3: CASSSQTGRNTEAFF
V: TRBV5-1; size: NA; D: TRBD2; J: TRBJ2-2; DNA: TGCGCCAGCAGCTTGGGACTAGCCCTCTCGGAGCTGTTTTTT; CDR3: CASSLGLALSELFF
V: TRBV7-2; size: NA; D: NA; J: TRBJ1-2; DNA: TGTGCCAGCAGTAGCGACCCGGGAGCTCTAACCAACTTC; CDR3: CASSSDPGALTNF
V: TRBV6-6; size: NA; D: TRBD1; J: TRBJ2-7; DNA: TGTGCCAGCAGTTCCGGGACAGTAGTTCCGGGCGAGCAGTACTTC; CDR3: CASSSGTVVPGEQYF
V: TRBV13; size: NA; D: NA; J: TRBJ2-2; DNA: TGTGCCAGCAGCTTAGGCAGTCACACCGGGGAGCTGTTTTTT; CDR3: CASSLGSHTGELFF
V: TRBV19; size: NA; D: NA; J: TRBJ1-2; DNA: TGTGCCAGTAGTATCCTTGACAGGGGCTACACCTTC; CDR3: CASSILDRGYTF
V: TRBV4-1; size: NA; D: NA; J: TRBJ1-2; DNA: TGCGCCAGCAGCCAAGATCACCGCTCAGGAGGGGGCTACACCTTC; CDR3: CASSQDHRSGGGYTF
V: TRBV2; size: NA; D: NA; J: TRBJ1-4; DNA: TGTGCCAGCAGTGCAGGGTCGCGAATCATCCGAGAAAAACTGTTTTTT; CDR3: CASSAGSRIIREKLFF
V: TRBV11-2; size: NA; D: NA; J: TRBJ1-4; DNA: TGTGCCAGCAGCTTTTGGAGGGGAAGTGAAAAACTGTTTTTT; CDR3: CASSFWRGSEKLFF
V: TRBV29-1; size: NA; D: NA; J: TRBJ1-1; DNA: TGCAGCGTAGCCCCGGGACACTACAATGAAGCTTTCTTT; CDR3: CSVAPGHYNEAFF
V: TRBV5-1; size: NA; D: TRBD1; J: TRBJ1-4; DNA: TGCGCCAGCAGCCCGACAGGGTTTGGTGAAAAACTGTTTTTT; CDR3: CASSPTGFGEKLFF
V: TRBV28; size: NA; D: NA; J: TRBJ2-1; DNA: TGTGCCAGCACCACCCCGCGGGGCGGGTTATCCTACAATGAGCAGTTCTTC; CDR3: CASTTPRGGLSYNEQFF
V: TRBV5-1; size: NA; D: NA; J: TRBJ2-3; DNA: TGCGCCAGCAGCTTGAACATGCTGAGGGCAGATACGCAGTATTTT; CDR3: CASSLNMLRADTQYF
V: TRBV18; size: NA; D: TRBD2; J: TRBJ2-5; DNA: TGTGCCAGCTCACCGATGGCCACAACTAGCGCAGAGACCCAGTACTTC; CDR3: CASSPMATTSAETQYF
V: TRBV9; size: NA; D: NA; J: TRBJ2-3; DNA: TGTGCCAGCAGCGTAGGTTTTCCTAGCGTAAGCACAGATACGCAGTATTTT; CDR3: CASSVGFPSVSTDTQYF
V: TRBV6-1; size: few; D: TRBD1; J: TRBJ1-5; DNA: TGTGCCAGCAGTGATCGTGACAGGGTATGGCAGCCCCAGCATTTT; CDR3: CASSDRDRVWQPQHF
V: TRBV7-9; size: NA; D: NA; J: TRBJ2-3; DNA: TGTGCCAGCAGCTTCCGGTTTATGACAGATACGCAGTATTTT; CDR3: CASSFRFMTDTQYF
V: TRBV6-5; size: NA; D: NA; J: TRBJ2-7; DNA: TGTGCCAGCGGTTTCGCCTCGGGGGAGCAGTACTTC; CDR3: CASGFASGEQYF
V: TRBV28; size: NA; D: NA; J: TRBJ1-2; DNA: TGTGCCAGCAGTGGAGCGGGGGATCGCTATGGCTACACCTTC; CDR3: CASSGAGDRYGYTF
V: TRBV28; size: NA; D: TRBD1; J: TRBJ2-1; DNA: TGTGCCAGCAGCTGGGGACAGGGGTCCATTCATGAGCAGTTCTTC; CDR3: CASSWGQGSIHEQFF
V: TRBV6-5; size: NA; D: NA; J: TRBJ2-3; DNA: TGTGCCAGCAGTTACTCGTCTCGGACAGATACGCAGTATTTT; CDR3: CASSYSSRTDTQYF
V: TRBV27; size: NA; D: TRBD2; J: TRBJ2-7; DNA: TGTGCCAGCAGTTTCCAACTAGCGGGGGGGCCCCACGAGCAGTACTTC; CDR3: CASSFQLAGGPHEQYF
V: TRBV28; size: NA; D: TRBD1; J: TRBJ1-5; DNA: TGTGCCAGCAGTTTTTTACAGGGGGATCAGCCCCAGCATTTT; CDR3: CASSFLQGDQPQHF
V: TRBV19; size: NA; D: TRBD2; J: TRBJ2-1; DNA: TGTGCCAGTAGTATTCAAGCGGGAAGACACAATGAGCAGTTCTTC; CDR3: CASSIQAGRHNEQFF
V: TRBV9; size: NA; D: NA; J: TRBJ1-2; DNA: TGTGCCAGCAGCGTAGACGGGGACTATGGCTACACCTTC; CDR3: CASSVDGDYGYTF